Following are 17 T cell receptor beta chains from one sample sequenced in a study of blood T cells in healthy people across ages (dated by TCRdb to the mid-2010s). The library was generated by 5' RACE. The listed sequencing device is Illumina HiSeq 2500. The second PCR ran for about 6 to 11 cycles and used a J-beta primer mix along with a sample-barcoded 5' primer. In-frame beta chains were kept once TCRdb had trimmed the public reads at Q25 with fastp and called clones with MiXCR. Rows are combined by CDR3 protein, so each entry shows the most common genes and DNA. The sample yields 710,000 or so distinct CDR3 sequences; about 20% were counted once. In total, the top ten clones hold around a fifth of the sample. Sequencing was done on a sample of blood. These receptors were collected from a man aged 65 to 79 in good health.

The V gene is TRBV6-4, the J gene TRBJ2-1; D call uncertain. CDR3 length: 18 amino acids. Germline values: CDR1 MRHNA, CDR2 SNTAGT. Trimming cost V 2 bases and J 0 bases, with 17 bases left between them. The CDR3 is CASSDRDFIRSSYNEQFF. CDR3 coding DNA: TGTGCCAGCAGTGACAGAGATTTTATCAGGAGCTCCTACAATGAGCAGTTCTTC.

The CDR3 is CASSLEVRENTEAFF. CDR3 nucleotides: TGTGCCAGCAGCTTAGAAGTCCGGGAGAACACTGAAGCTTTCTTT. The chain combines TRBV11-2 with TRBJ1-1; no firm D call. Germline CDR1 SGHAT, CDR2 FQNNGV. The CDR3 totals 15 residues. With 0 bases removed from V and 1 base from J, the gap between germline ends came to 9 bases.

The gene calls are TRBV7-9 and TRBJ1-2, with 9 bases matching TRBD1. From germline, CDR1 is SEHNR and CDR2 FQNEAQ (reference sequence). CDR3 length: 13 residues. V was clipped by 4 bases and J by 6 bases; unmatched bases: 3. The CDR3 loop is CASSSGTGHGYTF. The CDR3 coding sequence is TGTGCCAGCAGCTCCGGGACAGGGCATGGCTACACCTTC.

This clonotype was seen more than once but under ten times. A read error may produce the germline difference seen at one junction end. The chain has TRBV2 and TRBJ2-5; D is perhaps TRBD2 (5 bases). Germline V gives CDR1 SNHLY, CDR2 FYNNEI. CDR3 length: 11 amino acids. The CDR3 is CASSEWEIPCF. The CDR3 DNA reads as TGTGCCAGCAGTGAGTGGGAGATCCCTTGCTTC.

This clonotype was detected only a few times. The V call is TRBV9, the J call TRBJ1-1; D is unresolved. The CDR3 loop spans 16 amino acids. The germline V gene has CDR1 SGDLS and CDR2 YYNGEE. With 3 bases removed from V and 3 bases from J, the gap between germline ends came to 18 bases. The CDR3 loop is CASSAYRGRLYTEAFF. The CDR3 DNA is TGTGCCAGCAGCGCCTATAGAGGCCGTTTATACACTGAAGCTTTCTTT.

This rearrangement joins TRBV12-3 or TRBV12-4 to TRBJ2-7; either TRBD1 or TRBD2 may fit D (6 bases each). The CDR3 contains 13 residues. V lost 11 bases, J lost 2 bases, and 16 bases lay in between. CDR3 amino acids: CAATRGVAYEQYV. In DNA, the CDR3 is TGTGCCGCAACTAGGGGGGTCGCCTACGAGCAGTACGTC.

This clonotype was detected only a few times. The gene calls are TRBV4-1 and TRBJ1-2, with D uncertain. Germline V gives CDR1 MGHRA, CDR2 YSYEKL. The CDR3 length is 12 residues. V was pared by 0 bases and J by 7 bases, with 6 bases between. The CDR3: CASSQETVGYTF. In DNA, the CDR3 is TGCGCCAGCAGCCAAGAGACGGTTGGCTACACCTTC.

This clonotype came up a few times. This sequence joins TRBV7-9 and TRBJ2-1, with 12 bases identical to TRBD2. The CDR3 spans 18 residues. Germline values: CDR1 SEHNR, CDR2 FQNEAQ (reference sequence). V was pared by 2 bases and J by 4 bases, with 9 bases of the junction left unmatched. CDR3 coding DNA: TGTGCCAGCAGCTTAAGGACTAGCGGGATGGCCCTATACAATGAGCAGTTCTTC. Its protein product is CASSLRTSGMALYNEQFF.

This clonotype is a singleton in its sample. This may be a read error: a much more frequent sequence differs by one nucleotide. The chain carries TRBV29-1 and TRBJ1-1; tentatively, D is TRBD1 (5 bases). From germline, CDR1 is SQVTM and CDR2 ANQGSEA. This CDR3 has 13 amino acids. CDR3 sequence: CSVEQGQNTETFF. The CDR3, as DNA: TGCAGCGTTGAACAGGGTCAGAACACTGAAACTTTCTTT.

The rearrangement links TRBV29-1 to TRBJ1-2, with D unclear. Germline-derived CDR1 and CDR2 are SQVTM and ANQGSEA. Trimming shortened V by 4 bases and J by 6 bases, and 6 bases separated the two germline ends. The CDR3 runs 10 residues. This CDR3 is CSVVVNGYTF. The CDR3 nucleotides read TGCAGCGTTGTGGTAAATGGCTACACCTTC.

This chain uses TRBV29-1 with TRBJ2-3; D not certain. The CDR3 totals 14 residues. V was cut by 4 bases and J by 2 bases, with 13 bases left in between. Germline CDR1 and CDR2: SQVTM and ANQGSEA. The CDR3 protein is CSVGVRVSTDTQYF. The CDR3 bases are TGCAGCGTTGGCGTTCGGGTTTCCACAGATACGCAGTATTTT.

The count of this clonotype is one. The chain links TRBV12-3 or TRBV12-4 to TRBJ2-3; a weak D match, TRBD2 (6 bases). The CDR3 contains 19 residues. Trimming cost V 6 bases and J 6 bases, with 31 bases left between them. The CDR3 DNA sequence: TGTGCCAGCAGCTCTCGCATTGGGGGTAGCGGACTCAGGGCCGATACGCAGTATTTT. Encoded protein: CASSSRIGGSGLRADTQYF.

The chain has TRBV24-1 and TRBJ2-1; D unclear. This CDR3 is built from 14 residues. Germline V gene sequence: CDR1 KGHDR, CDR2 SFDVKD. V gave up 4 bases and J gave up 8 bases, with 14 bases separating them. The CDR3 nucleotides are TGTGCCACCAGTGACCCCGGAGATTGGTATGAGCAGTTCTTC. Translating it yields CATSDPGDWYEQFF.

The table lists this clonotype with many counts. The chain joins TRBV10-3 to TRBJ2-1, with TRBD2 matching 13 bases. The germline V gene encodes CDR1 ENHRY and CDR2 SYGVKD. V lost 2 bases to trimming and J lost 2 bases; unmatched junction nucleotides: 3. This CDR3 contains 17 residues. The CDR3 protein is CAISEGLAGVTYNEQFF. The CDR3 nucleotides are TGTGCCATCAGTGAGGGACTAGCGGGGGTAACCTACAATGAGCAGTTCTTC.

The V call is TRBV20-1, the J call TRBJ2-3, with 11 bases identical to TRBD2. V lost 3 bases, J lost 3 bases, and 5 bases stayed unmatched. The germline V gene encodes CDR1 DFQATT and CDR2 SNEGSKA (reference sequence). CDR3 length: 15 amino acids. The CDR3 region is CSASGRLAGTDTQYF. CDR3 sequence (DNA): TGCAGTGCTAGTGGGAGACTAGCGGGGACAGATACGCAGTATTTT.

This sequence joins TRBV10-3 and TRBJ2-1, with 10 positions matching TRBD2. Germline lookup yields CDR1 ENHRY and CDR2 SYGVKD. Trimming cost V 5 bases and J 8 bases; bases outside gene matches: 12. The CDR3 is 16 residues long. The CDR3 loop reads CAISHPSGGLGDEQFF. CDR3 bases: TGTGCCATCAGTCACCCTAGCGGGGGCCTCGGGGATGAGCAGTTCTTC.

CDR3 loop: CASSLGGRVGDTQYF. For the CDR3, the DNA is TGTGCCAGCAGTTTAGGGGGCAGGGTGGGAGATACGCAGTATTTT. This chain links TRBV28 with TRBJ2-3; possible D gene TRBD1, 6 bases. Trimming shortened V by 2 bases and J by 5 bases, and 14 bases separated the two germline ends. Per germline, CDR1 MDHEN and CDR2 SYDVKM. The CDR3 runs 15 residues.